The rows below give T cell receptor beta chains drawn from one sample of a study of T cells in Graves' hyperthyroidism and ophthalmopathy. Using its own MiXCR run on the multiplex PCR reads, TCRdb lists one record per CDR3 protein. The sample lists some 690,000 distinct CDR3 sequences, roughly 17% occurring once. Sequenced input: blood. The receptor set was obtained from a man between 45 and 60 years old with Graves' hyperthyroidism. CDR3s include the opening cysteine and the closing phenylalanine or tryptophan. A D gene is named only where the DNA matches it firmly. Clone size is given for some rows only: seen once, a few or many times, or a class if the clone is expanded.

NA,TRBJ1-2,14,TRBV20-1,NA,TGCAGTGCCGAGGTGACAGCATATTACTATGGCTACACCTTC,CSAEVTAYYYGYTF
many,TRBJ1-6,14,TRBV2,TRBD1,TGTGCCAGCAGGGCTCAGGGGGATGGATCACCCCTCCACTTT,CASRAQGDGSPLHF
many,TRBJ1-2,14,TRBV15,NA,TGTGCCACCAGCAGAGATGGGGCAGGTTGGGGCTACACCTTC,CATSRDGAGWGYTF
many,TRBJ2-1,15,TRBV7-3,NA,TGTGCCAGCAGCTTAATCTCTAGCGCCTACAATGAGCAGTTCTTC,CASSLISSAYNEQFF
many,TRBJ2-7,14,TRBV5-1,TRBD1,TGCGCCAGCAGCGACCACAGGGGAGCCTACGAGCAGTACTTC,CASSDHRGAYEQYF
many,TRBJ1-2,15,TRBV15,TRBD1,TGTGCCACCAGCAGAGATGACAGGGTTAACTATGGCTACACCTTC,CATSRDDRVNYGYTF
NA,TRBJ1-2,14,TRBV24-1,NA,TGTGCCACCAGTGACCCACGGGGTGACTATGGCTACACCTTC,CATSDPRGDYGYTF
few,TRBJ1-2,13,TRBV5-1,NA,TGCGCCAGCAGCTTGGCCCAGCCTGATGGCTACACCTTC,CASSLAQPDGYTF
NA,TRBJ2-5,14,TRBV19,TRBD1,TGTGCCAGTGGGGGACAGGGGGCAAGAGAGACCCAGTACTTC,CASGGQGARETQYF
many,TRBJ2-1,15,TRBV28,NA,TGTGCCAGCTCCCTAACCGGGAGTTCAGGCGATGAGCAGTTCTTC,CASSLTGSSGDEQFF
many,TRBJ1-6,16,TRBV27,NA,TGTGCCAGCAGTATCCTTGCGGGGGCTCCTAATTCACCCCTCCACTTT,CASSILAGAPNSPLHF
NA,TRBJ2-1,16,TRBV12-3/TRBV12-4,TRBD2,TGTGCCAGCAGCTGTGAGGGACTAGCGGGAGTTGATGAGCAGTTCTTC,CASSCEGLAGVDEQFF
many,TRBJ2-4,15,TRBV6-1,TRBD2,TGTGCCAGCAGTGAAGCGACTAGCGGGAGGGCAGCTCAGTACTTC,CASSEATSGRAAQYF
many,TRBJ1-3,13,TRBV28,NA,TGTGCCAGCAGTGCCGGCTCTGGAAACACCATATATTTT,CASSAGSGNTIYF
NA,TRBJ2-5,13,TRBV27,NA,TGTGCCAGCAGTGTTGACTTTGGGGAGACCCAGTACTTC,CASSVDFGETQYF
NA,TRBJ2-5,12,TRBV10-1,NA,TGCGCCAGCAGTGATAACAGGATTAGACAGTACTTC,CASSDNRIRQYF
many,TRBJ1-1,14,TRBV12-3/TRBV12-4,NA,TGTGCCAGCACTCATCCGGGACTACAAGAGGAAGCTTTCTTT,CASTHPGLQEEAFF
many,TRBJ2-1,17,TRBV28,TRBD1,TGTGCCAGCAGTTTATTGTATGGGGCAGGGGGCGGCGATGAGCAGTTCTTC,CASSLLYGAGGGDEQFF
NA,TRBJ2-1,17,TRBV28,TRBD2,TGTGCCAGCAGTTTATTCCGGCTAGCGGACTCCTACAATGAGCAGTTCTTC,CASSLFRLADSYNEQFF
NA,TRBJ1-3,16,TRBV3-1,NA,TGTGCCAGCAGCCAAGTACAGTTTAGTTCTGGAAACACCATATATTTT,CASSQVQFSSGNTIYF
many,TRBJ2-7,12,TRBV9,NA,TGTGCCAGCAGCGTACAACAAGGGGAGCAGTACTTC,CASSVQQGEQYF
few,TRBJ2-7,14,TRBV12-3/TRBV12-4,NA,TGTGCCAGCAGCTTTACAGGGGACTCCTACAAGCAGTACTTC,CASSFTGDSYKQYF
NA,TRBJ2-1,15,TRBV19,TRBD2,TGTGCCAGTAGTATGCGGCGGGAGGTCTACAATGAGCAGTTCTTC,CASSMRREVYNEQFF
few,TRBJ1-5,15,TRBV7-2,NA,TGTGCCAGCAGCTTAGTGCGGGGGGCGGGTCAGCCCCAGCATTTT,CASSLVRGAGQPQHF
many,TRBJ1-1,14,TRBV12-3/TRBV12-4,TRBD1,TGTGCCAGCACTCAGGGGGGGGCAGGCACTGAAGCTTTCTTT,CASTQGGAGTEAFF
few,TRBJ2-7,12,TRBV7-2,NA,TGTGCCAGCAGCTCGTACCGTAACGAGCAGTACTTC,CASSSYRNEQYF
many,TRBJ2-7,14,TRBV18,NA,TGTGCCAGCTCACCAGACAGGTTCTCCTACGAGCAGTACTTC,CASSPDRFSYEQYF
NA,TRBJ1-1,20,TRBV19,NA,TGTGCCAGTACCCAGGGGTCGCCATTGCGCCCCGAATTCATTAACCGTGAAGCTTTCTTT,CASTQGSPLRPEFINREAFF
many,TRBJ2-1,17,TRBV15,TRBD1,TGTGCCACCAGCAGATTCCGGGACAGGGGAACCTACAATGAGCAGTTCTTC,CATSRFRDRGTYNEQFF
few,TRBJ2-5,16,TRBV19,TRBD1,TGTGCCAGTAGCGATGGGACAGACTTAGCCGGGGAGACCCAGTACTTC,CASSDGTDLAGETQYF
many,TRBJ2-3,14,TRBV11-1,NA,TGTGCCAGCAGATTCAGGGGTCGCACAGATACGCAGTATTTT,CASRFRGRTDTQYF
many,TRBJ1-2,14,TRBV10-3,NA,TGTGCCATCAGTGAGGGGGAGCTAGAGTATGGCTACACCTTC,CAISEGELEYGYTF
many,TRBJ2-1,16,TRBV11-2,TRBD1,TGTGCCAGCAGCTTAGAAGCGGGACAGGGTTGGTATGAGCAGTTCTTC,CASSLEAGQGWYEQFF
many,TRBJ2-7,12,TRBV28,NA,TGTGCCAGCAGTTCCAACCTCTACGAGCAGTACTTC,CASSSNLYEQYF
many,TRBJ1-5,13,TRBV27,NA,TGTGCCAGCAGTTTCGGGGTGAATCAGCCCCAGCATTTT,CASSFGVNQPQHF